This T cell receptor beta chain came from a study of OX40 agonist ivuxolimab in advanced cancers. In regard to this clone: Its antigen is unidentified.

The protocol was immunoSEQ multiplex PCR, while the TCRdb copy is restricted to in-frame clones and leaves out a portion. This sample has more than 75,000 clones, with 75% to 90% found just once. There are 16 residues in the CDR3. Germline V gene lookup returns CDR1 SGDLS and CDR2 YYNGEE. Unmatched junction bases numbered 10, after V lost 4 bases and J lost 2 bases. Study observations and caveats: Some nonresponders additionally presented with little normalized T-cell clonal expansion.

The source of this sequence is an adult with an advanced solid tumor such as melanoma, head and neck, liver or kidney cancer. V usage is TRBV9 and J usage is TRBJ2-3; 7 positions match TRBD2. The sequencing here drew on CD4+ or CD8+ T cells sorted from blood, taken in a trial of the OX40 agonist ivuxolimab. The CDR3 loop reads CASSPQPGGTTDTQYF. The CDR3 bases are TGTGCCAGCAGCCCCCAACCGGGGGGAACCACAGATACGCAGTATTTT.